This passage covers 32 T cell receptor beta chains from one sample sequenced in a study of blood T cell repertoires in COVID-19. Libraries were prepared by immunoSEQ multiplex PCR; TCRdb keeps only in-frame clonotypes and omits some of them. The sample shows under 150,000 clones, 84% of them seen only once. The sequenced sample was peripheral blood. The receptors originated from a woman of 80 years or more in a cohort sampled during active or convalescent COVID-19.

The CDR3: CASSQNDRGRTGELFF. CDR3 nucleotide sequence: TGCGCCAGCAGCCAGAACGACAGGGGGCGAACCGGGGAGCTGTTTTTT. The chain couples TRBV4-1 to TRBJ2-2; 10 bases line up with TRBD1. This CDR3 comprises 16 residues. Trimming at V came to 3 bases and at J to 5 bases, leaving 6 bases not matched to a gene. In germline, CDR1 is MGHRA, CDR2 YSYEKL.

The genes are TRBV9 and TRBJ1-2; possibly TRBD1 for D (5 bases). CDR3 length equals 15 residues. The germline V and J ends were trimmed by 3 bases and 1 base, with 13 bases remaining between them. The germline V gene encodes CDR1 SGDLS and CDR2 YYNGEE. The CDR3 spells CASSGSPTVNYGYTF. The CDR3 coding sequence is TGTGCCAGCAGCGGCTCACCGACAGTTAACTATGGCTACACCTTC.

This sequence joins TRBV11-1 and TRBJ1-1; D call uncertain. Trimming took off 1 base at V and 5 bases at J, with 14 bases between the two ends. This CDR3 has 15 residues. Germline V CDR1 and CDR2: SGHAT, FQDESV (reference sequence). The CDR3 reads CASSLDEGLFTEAFF. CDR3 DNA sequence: TGTGCCAGCAGCTTAGATGAGGGTTTATTTACTGAAGCTTTCTTT.

The CDR3 loop reads CASKLPISYEQYF. Written as DNA, the CDR3 is TGTGCCAGCAAGCTCCCGATCTCCTACGAGCAGTACTTC. V gene TRBV2 combines with J gene TRBJ2-7; D gene uncertain. This CDR3 contains 13 residues. Germline loops: CDR1 SNHLY, CDR2 FYNNEI. V gave up 7 bases and J gave up 0 bases, with 10 bases separating them.

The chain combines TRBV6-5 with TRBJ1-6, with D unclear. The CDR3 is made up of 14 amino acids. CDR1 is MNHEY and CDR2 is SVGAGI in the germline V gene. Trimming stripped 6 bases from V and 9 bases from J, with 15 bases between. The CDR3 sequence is CASRPGSFLSPLHF. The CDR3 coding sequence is TGTGCCAGCAGACCCGGGTCTTTCCTTTCACCCCTCCACTTT.

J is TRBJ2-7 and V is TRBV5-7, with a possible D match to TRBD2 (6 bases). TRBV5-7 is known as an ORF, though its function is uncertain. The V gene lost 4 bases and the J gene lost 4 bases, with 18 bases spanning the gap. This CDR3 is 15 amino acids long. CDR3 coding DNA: TGTGCCAGCAGCCGGGGCGGGGATTGCATGTACGAGCAGTACGTC. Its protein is CASSRGGDCMYEQYV.

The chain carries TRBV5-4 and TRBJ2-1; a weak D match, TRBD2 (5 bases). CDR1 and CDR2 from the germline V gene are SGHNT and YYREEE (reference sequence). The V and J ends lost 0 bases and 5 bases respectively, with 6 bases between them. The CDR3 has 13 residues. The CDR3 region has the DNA TGTGCCAGCAGCTTGGTGGGAGACAATGAGCAGTTCTTC. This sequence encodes CASSLVGDNEQFF.

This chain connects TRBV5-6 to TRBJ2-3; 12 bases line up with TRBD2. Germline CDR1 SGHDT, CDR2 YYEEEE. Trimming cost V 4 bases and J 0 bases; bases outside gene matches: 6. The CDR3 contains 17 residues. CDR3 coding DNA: TGTGCCAGCAGCCGACTAGCGGGGGATCTTAGCACAGATACGCAGTATTTT. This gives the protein CASSRLAGDLSTDTQYF. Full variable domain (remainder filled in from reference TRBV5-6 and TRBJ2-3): DAGVTQSPTHLIKTRGQQVTLRCSPKSGHDTVSWYQQALGQGPQFIFQYYEEEERQRGNFPDRFSGHQFPNYSSELNVNALLLGDSALYLCASSRLAGDLSTDTQYFGPGTRLTVL.

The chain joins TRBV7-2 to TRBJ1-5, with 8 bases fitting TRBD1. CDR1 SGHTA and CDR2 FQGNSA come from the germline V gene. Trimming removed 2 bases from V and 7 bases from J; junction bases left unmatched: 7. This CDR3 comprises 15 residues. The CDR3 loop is CASSLQTGVGQPQHF. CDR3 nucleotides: TGTGCCAGCAGCTTACAGACAGGGGTTGGACAGCCCCAGCATTTT.

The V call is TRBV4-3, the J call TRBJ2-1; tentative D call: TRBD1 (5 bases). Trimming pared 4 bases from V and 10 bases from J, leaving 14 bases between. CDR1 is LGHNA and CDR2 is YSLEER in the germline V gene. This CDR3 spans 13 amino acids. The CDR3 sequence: CASSLQAIWEQFF. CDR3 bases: TGCGCCAGCAGCCTACAGGCTATATGGGAGCAGTTCTTC.

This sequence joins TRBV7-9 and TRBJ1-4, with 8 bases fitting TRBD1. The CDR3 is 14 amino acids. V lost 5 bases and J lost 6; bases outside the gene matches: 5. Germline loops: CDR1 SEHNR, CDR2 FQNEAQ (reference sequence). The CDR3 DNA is TGTGCCAGCAGCGTCGGACAGGGCTATGAAAAACTGTTTTTT. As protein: CASSVGQGYEKLFF.

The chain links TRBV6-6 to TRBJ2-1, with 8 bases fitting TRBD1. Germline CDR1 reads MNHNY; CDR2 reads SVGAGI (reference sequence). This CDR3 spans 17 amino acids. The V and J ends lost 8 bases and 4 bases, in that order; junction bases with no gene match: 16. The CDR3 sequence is CASCPLGQALRYNEQFF. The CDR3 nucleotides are TGTGCCAGCTGTCCCTTGGGACAGGCTCTAAGGTACAATGAGCAGTTCTTC.

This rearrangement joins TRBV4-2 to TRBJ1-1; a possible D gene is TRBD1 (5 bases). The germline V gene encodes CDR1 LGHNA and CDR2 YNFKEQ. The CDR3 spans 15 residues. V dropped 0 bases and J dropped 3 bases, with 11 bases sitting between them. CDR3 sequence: CASSQEGGAYTEAFF. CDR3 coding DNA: TGTGCCAGCAGCCAAGAGGGTGGGGCGTACACTGAAGCTTTCTTT.

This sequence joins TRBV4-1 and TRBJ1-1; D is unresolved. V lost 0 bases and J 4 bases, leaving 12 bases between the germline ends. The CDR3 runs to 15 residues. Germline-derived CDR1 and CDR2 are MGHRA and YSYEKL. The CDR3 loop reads CASSQEGVGITEAFF. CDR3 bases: TGCGCCAGCAGCCAAGAAGGAGTAGGAATCACTGAAGCTTTCTTT.

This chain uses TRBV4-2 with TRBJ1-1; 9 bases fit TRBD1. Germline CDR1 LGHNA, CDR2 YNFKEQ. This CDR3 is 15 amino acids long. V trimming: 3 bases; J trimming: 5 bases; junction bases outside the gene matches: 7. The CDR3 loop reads CASSQRTGAGTEAFF. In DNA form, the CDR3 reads TGTGCCAGCAGCCAGAGGACAGGGGCAGGGACTGAAGCTTTCTTT.

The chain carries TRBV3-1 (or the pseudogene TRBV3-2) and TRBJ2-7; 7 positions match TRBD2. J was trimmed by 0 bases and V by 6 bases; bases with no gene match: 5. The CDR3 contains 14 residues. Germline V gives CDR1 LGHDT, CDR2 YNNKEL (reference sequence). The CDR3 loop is CASSRGGSSYEQYF. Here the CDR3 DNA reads TGTGCCAGCAGTCGCGGGGGTAGCTCCTACGAGCAGTACTTC.

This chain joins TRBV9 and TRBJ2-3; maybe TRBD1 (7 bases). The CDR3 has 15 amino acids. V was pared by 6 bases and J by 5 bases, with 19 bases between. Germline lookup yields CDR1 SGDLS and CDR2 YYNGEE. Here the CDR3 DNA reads TGTGCCAGCACTGGAGGGGCAGGGGGACAAGATACGCAGTATTTT. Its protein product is CASTGGAGGQDTQYF.

This CDR3 is CASTSAGRETQYF. The CDR3 DNA follows: TGTGCCAGCACTTCCGCAGGGCGAGAGACCCAGTACTTC. This chain links TRBV6-5 with TRBJ2-5; D is perhaps TRBD1 (5 bases). V lost 7 bases and J lost 4, with 13 bases in between. CDR1 and CDR2 from the germline V gene are MNHEY and SVGAGI. This CDR3 region has 13 residues.

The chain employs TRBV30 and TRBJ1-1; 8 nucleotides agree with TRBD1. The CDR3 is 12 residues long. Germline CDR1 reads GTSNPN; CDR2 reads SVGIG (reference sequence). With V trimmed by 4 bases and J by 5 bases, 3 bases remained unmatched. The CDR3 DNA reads TGTGCCTGGACTGGGGACAGGACTGAAGCTTTCTTT. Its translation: CAWTGDRTEAFF.

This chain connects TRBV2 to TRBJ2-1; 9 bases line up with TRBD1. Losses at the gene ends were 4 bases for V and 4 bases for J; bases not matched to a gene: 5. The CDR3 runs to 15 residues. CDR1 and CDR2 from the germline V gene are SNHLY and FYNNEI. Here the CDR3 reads CASSVDRGAYNEQFF. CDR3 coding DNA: TGTGCCAGCAGTGTAGACAGGGGGGCTTACAATGAGCAGTTCTTC.

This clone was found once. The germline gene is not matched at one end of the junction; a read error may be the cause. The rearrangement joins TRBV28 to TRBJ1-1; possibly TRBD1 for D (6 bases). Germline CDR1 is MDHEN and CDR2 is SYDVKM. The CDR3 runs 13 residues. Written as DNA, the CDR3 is TGTGCCAGCAATTTACAGGGATATGATGAAGCTTTCTTT. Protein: CASNLQGYDEAFF.

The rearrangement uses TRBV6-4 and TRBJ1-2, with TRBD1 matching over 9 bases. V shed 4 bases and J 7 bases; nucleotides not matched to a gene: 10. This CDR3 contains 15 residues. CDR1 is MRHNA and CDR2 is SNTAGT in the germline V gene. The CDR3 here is CASSAETGGWGGYTF. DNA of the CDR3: TGTGCCAGCAGTGCCGAAACAGGGGGCTGGGGTGGCTACACCTTC.

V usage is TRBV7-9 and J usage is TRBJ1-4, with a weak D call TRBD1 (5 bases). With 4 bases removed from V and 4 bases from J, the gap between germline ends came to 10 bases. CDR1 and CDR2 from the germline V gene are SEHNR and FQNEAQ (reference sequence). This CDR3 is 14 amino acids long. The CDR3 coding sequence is TGTGCCAGCAGCTCGGGGGAAGGTAATGAAAAACTGTTTTTT. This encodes CASSSGEGNEKLFF.

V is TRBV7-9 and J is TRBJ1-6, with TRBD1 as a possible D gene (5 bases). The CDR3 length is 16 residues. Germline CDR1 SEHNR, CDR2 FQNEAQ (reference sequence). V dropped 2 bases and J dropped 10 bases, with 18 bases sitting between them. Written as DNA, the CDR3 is TGTGCCAGCAGCTTAAGGTCAGGGTGGGGAAACTCACCCCTCCACTTT. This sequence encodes CASSLRSGWGNSPLHF.

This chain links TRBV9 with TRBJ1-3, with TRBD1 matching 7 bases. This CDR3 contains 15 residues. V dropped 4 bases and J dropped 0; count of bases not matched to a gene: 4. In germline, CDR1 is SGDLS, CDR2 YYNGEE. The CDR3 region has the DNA TGTGCCAGCAGCCGGGACAGCCTCTCTGGAAACACCATATATTTT. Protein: CASSRDSLSGNTIYF. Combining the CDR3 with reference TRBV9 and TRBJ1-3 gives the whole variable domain DSGVTQTPKHLITATGQRVTLRCSPRSGDLSVYWYQQSLDQGLQFLIQYYNGEERAKGNILERFSAQQFPDLHSELNLSSLELGDSALYFCASSRDSLSGNTIYFGEGSWLTVV.

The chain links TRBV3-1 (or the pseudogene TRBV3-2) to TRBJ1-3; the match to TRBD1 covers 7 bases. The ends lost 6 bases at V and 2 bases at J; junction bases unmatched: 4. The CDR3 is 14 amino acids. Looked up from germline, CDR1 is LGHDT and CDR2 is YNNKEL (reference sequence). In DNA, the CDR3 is TGTGCCAGCAGTGACAGGGACCCTGGAAACACCATATATTTT. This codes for CASSDRDPGNTIYF.

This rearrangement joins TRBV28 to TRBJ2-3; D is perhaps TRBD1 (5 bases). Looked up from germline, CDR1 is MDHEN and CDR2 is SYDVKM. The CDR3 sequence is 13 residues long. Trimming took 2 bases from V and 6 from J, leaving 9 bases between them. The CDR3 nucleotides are TGTGCCAGCAGTTTAAGGGCAGGGGATACGCAGTATTTT. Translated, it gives CASSLRAGDTQYF.

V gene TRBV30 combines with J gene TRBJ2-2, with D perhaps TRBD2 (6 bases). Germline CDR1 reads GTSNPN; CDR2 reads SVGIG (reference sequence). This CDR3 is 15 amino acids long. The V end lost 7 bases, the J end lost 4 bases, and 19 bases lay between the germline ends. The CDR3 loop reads CAFINRGLLTGELFF. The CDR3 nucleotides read TGTGCCTTCATCAATAGGGGACTGCTCACCGGGGAGCTGTTTTTT.

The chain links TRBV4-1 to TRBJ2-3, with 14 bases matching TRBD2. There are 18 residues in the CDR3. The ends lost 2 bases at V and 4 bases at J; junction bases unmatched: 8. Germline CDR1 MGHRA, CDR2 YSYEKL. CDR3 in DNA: TGCGCCAGCAGCCAAAGACGCGAGACTAGCGGGGGGGCAGATACGCAGTATTTT. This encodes CASSQRRETSGGADTQYF.

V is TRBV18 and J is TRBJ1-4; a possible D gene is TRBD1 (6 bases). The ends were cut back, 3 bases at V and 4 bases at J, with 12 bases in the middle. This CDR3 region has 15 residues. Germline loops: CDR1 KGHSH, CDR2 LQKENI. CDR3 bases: TGTGCCAGCTCACCTGGACAGATGATTAATGAAAAACTGTTTTTT. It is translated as CASSPGQMINEKLFF. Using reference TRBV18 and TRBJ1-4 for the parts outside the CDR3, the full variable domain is NAGVMQNPRHLVRRRGQEARLRCSPMKGHSHVYWYRQLPEEGLKFMVYLQKENIIDESGMPKERFSAEFPKEGPSILRIQQVVRGDSAAYFCASSPGQMINEKLFFGSGTQLSVL.

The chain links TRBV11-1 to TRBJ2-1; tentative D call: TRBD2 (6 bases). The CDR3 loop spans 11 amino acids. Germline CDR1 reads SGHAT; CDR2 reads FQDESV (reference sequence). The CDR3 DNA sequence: TGTGCGGCGGGGAGGCGCAATGAGCAGTTCTTC. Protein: CAAGRRNEQFF.

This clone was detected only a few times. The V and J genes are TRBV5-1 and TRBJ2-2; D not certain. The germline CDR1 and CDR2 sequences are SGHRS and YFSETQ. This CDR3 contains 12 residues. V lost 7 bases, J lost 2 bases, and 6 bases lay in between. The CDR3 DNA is TGCGCCAGCCAAGCAAACACCGGGGAGCTGTTTTTT. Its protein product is CASQANTGELFF. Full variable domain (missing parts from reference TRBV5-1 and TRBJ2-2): KAGVTQTPRYLIKTRGQQVTLSCSPISGHRSVSWYQQTPGQGLQFLFEYFSETQRNKGNFPGRFSGRQFSNSRSEMNVSTLELGDSALYLCASQANTGELFFGEGSRLTVL.